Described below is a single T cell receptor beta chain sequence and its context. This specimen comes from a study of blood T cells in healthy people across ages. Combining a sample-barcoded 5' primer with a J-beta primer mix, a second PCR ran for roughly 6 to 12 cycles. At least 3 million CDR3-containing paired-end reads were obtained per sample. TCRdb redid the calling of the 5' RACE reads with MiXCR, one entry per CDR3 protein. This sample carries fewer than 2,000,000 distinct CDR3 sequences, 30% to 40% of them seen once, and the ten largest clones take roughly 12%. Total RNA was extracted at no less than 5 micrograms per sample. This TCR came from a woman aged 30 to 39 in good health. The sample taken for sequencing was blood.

The CDR3 DNA reads as TGTGCCAGCAGCCCCTCAACAGGCGCCGAGCAGTACTTC. Translation: CASSPSTGAEQYF. V gene TRBV7-3 combines with J gene TRBJ2-7; TRBD1 is a possible D gene (5 bases). V shed 5 bases and J shed 6 bases, with 14 bases lying between them. CDR1 and CDR2 (germline): SGHTA, FQGTGA. The CDR3 contains 13 residues. Full variable domain (outside the CDR3, taken from reference TRBV7-3 and TRBJ2-7): GAGVSQTPSNKVTEKGKYVELRCDPISGHTALYWYRQSLGQGPEFLIYFQGTGAADDSGLPNDRFFAVRPEGSVSTLKIQRTERGDSAVYLCASSPSTGAEQYFGPGTRLTVT.